Listed below are T cell receptor beta chains from one sample, sequenced in a study of blood T cell repertoires in COVID-19. Sequencing used immunoSEQ multiplex PCR; TCRdb keeps in-frame clones, though not all of them. The sample includes approximately 200,000 clones, 82% of them seen just once. Sequenced: PBMCs or T cells enriched from blood (not recorded which). The source is a man aged 40-50 years who had recovered from COVID-19. Both conserved end residues are part of each CDR3. The D gene is left open where the match is weak. Clone size appears in some rows only: once, few, many, or a class for an expanded clone.

D gene	clone size	V gene	J gene	CDR3 length	CDR3 protein	CDR3 DNA
TRBD1	-	TRBV29-1	TRBJ1-1	14	CSVVSGTGNTEAFF	TGCAGCGTTGTATCCGGGACAGGGAACACTGAAGCTTTCTTT
-	few	TRBV7-2	TRBJ1-3	13	CASSAPIKNTIYF	TGTGCCAGCAGCGCGCCTATAAAAAACACCATATATTTT
TRBD1	-	TRBV13	TRBJ1-1	14	CASSYRGETTEAFF	TGTGCCAGCAGCTACAGGGGGGAGACCACTGAAGCTTTCTTT
TRBD2	-	TRBV7-2	TRBJ2-5	14	CASSLREGGETQYF	TGTGCCAGCAGCTTGCGGGAGGGGGGTGAGACCCAGTACTTC
-	-	TRBV10-3	TRBJ1-5	14	CAISEWGGRQPQHF	TGTGCCATCAGTGAGTGGGGGGGGCGTCAGCCCCAGCATTTT
-	-	TRBV2	TRBJ1-1	13	CASWEVPDTEAFF	TGTGCCAGCTGGGAAGTCCCGGACACTGAAGCTTTCTTT
TRBD1	-	TRBV6-5	TRBJ1-2	13	CASSPQGANGYTF	TGTGCCAGCAGCCCACAGGGGGCGAATGGCTACACCTTC
-	-	TRBV4-2	TRBJ2-1	13	CASSQELSSGQFF	TGTGCCAGCAGCCAAGAGCTATCCAGCGGGCAGTTCTTC
-	-	TRBV7-3	TRBJ2-3	16	CASSSMGSGSTDTQYF	TGTGCCAGCAGCTCCATGGGGTCGGGGAGCACAGATACGCAGTATTTT
-	-	TRBV11-2	TRBJ2-7	14	CASSLNTGGYEQYF	TGTGCCAGCAGCTTGAATACCGGGGGCTACGAGCAGTACTTC
TRBD1	-	TRBV2	TRBJ1-4	14	CASSLAGGAVRLFF	TGTGCCAGCAGCCTCGCAGGGGGCGCGGTCAGGCTGTTTTTT
-	many	TRBV30	TRBJ1-6	13	CAWNTGHNSPLHF	TGTGCCTGGAATACAGGGCACAATTCACCCCTCCACTTT
-	once	TRBV7-2	TRBJ1-5	15	CASSLLFQNNQPQHF	TGTGCCAGCAGCTTACTCTTCCAGAACAATCAGCCCCAGCATTTT
-	-	TRBV7-8	TRBJ2-5	12	CASTTFEETQYF	TGTGCCAGCACCACTTTCGAAGAGACCCAGTACTTC
TRBD1	-	TRBV9	TRBJ2-7	15	CASSVGTGGNYEQYF	TGTGCCAGCAGCGTAGGGACAGGGGGCAACTACGAGCAGTACTTC
-	-	TRBV18	TRBJ2-3	15	CASSPPSVSTDTQYF	TGTGCCAGCTCACCACCATCCGTCAGCACAGATACGCAGTATTTT
-	-	TRBV19	TRBJ1-6	14	CASSDRERSSPLHF	TGTGCCAGTAGTGATCGGGAGCGCAGCTCACCCCTCCACTTT
TRBD1	-	TRBV10-3	TRBJ1-1	15	CAISRGTGLNTEAFF	TGTGCCATCAGTCGAGGGACAGGGTTGAACACTGAAGCTTTCTTT
TRBD1	-	TRBV5-1	TRBJ2-2	17	CASSSRRQGPNTGELFF	TGCGCCAGCAGCTCACGCCGACAGGGCCCGAACACCGGGGAGCTGTTTTTT
TRBD1	-	TRBV7-9	TRBJ2-3	15	CASTTGAARTDTQYF	TGTGCCAGCACCACAGGGGCCGCCCGGACAGATACGCAGTATTTT
-	-	TRBV11-2	TRBJ1-6	15	CASSLDLYRNSPLHF	TGTGCCAGCAGCTTAGATCTTTACAGGAATTCACCCCTCCACTTT
-	few	TRBV7-8	TRBJ1-1	13	CASSLASGFEAFF	TGTGCCAGCAGCTTAGCTTCGGGTTTTGAAGCTTTCTTT
-	once	TRBV18	TRBJ1-1	14	CASSQGVENTEAFF	TGTGCCAGCTCACAGGGGGTCGAGAACACTGAAGCTTTCTTT
-	medium-sized	TRBV4-2	TRBJ2-7	15	CASSQDAARLYEQYF	TGTGCCAGCAGCCAAGATGCTGCCAGGCTCTACGAGCAGTACTTC
TRBD1	-	TRBV18	TRBJ2-2	15	CASSQWTGETGELFF	TGTGCCAGCTCACAATGGACAGGGGAGACCGGGGAGCTGTTTTTT
TRBD2	-	TRBV7-6	TRBJ2-1	17	CASSPGTSGSSYNEQFF	TGTGCCAGCAGCCCAGGGACTAGCGGAAGCTCCTACAATGAGCAGTTCTTC
-	many	TRBV9	TRBJ1-3	14	CASSTFGLRNTIYF	TGTGCCAGCAGCACATTCGGACTTCGGAACACCATATATTTT
TRBD1	once	TRBV18	TRBJ1-4	16	CASSPGTGATNEKLFF	TGTGCCAGCTCACCCGGGACAGGGGCAACTAATGAAAAACTGTTTTTT
TRBD2	-	TRBV7-6	TRBJ2-1	16	CASSPSPGLAGVEQFF	TGTGCCAGCAGCCCGTCTCCGGGACTAGCGGGAGTTGAGCAGTTCTTC
TRBD1	-	TRBV7-2	TRBJ2-1	14	CAWSGTGVYNEQFF	TGTGCCTGGTCCGGGACAGGGGTTTACAATGAGCAGTTCTTC
TRBD1	-	TRBV18	TRBJ2-1	16	CASSPWGTGTVNEQFF	TGTGCCAGCTCACCATGGGGGACAGGGACGGTCAATGAGCAGTTCTTC
TRBD1	-	TRBV7-2	TRBJ1-5	13	CASSFTGDQPQHF	TGTGCCAGCAGCTTCACAGGGGATCAGCCCCAGCATTTT
TRBD2	-	TRBV4-3	TRBJ2-4	17	CASSQGALAGGGNIQYF	TGCGCCAGCAGCCAAGGGGCCCTAGCGGGAGGAGGGAACATTCAGTACTTC
TRBD1	-	TRBV6-2/TRBV6-3	TRBJ2-5	17	CASSYITGTGGEETQYF	TGTGCCAGCAGTTATATCACCGGGACAGGGGGCGAAGAGACCCAGTACTTC
TRBD1	-	TRBV27	TRBJ2-7	14	CASSLGRGTYEQYF	TGTGCCAGCAGTTTGGGCAGGGGGACCTACGAGCAGTACTTC
TRBD2	-	TRBV5-1	TRBJ2-3	14	CASSRDYRPDTQYF	TGCGCCAGCAGCCGGGACTATAGGCCTGATACGCAGTATTTT
TRBD1	-	TRBV10-1	TRBJ2-3	13	CASRAQGEDTQYF	TGCGCCAGCAGGGCACAGGGGGAGGATACGCAGTATTTT
TRBD1	-	TRBV6-2/TRBV6-3	TRBJ2-1	12	CASSSLGTGKFF	TGTGCCAGCAGTTCACTAGGGACAGGGAAGTTCTTC
TRBD1	-	TRBV4-1	TRBJ2-1	16	CASSHPRDRGGNEQFF	TGCGCCAGCAGCCACCCCCGGGACAGGGGGGGGAATGAGCAGTTCTTC
TRBD2	-	TRBV29-1	TRBJ2-1	16	CSVETSSGRRYNEQFF	TGCAGCGTTGAAACCTCTAGCGGGAGGCGATACAATGAGCAGTTCTTC